This T cell receptor (beta chain) was identified in a study of blood T cell repertoires in COVID-19. Overall study context: Nucleic acid was either cDNA or gDNA, and it came from T cells, B-cell-depleted T cells, or PBMCs.

Measured with immunoSEQ multiplex PCR; TCRdb has only the in-frame clones, and not every one. The table shows fewer than 250,000 clones, with about 87% occurring only once. CDR3 length equals 17 residues. CDR1 is GTSNPN, CDR2 SVGIG, per germline (reference sequence). V dropped 1 base and J dropped 0 bases, with 16 bases sitting between them. This chain connects TRBV30 to TRBJ2-1; a possible D gene is TRBD2 (6 bases). This TCR was recovered from a man aged 55 to 70 with acute or convalescent COVID-19. Sequenced: peripheral blood. The CDR3 here is CAWSARGVVSSYNEQFF. CDR3 nucleotide sequence: TGTGCCTGGAGTGCCCGCGGGGTGGTTAGCTCCTACAATGAGCAGTTCTTC.